This T cell receptor (beta chain) stems from a study of cytomegalovirus exposure and HLA in healthy donors. Findings and limits, study-wide: The listing of some 170 TCR beta chains classed them as cytomegalovirus-associated.

Repertoires were generated with immunoSEQ multiplex PCR, while TCRdb's copy carries only in-frame clones and drops some. Of 130,000 to 150,000 clones detected, approximately 89% appear once; the ten largest clones hold 8% to 9.5%. The table lists this clone with a count of one. No antigen is known for it. The sequencing input was PBMCs. This TCR derives from a woman aged 18 to 35 in good health and CMV-seropositive.

The CDR3 spells CASSPGLATSSGANVLTF. As DNA, the CDR3 is TGTGCCAGCAGCCCAGGACTAGCTACCAGCTCTGGGGCCAACGTCCTGACTTTC. V usage is TRBV7-9 and J usage is TRBJ2-6, with 8 bases aligning to TRBD2. From germline, CDR1 is SEHNR and CDR2 FQNEAQ (reference sequence). The CDR3 has 18 residues. J gave up 0 bases and V 5 bases, and 9 bases lay outside the gene matches. The whole variable domain, remainder taken from reference TRBV7-9 and TRBJ2-6, is DTGVSQNPRHKITKRGQNVTFRCDPISEHNRLYWYRQTLGQGPEFLTYFQNEAQLEKSRLLSDRFSAERPKGSFSTLEIQRTEQGDSAMYLCASSPGLATSSGANVLTFGAGSRLTVL.